One and the same sample provided the 12 T cell receptor beta chains below, sequenced in a study of T cells in Graves' hyperthyroidism and ophthalmopathy. TCR beta CDR3 regions were amplified from RNA. Using the HTBI primer set, a first-round RT-PCR was run on the TCR CDR3. TCRdb called the multiplex PCR reads again in MiXCR, with one record for every CDR3 protein. Of roughly 640,000 distinct CDR3 sequences in the sample, about 16% are singletons; the top ten hold around 3.3%. Sample: blood. The source is a woman aged 40-49 years with Graves' ophthalmopathy.

This chain uses TRBV27 with TRBJ2-7, with D perhaps matching TRBD1 (5 bases). The germline V and J ends were trimmed by 6 bases and 5 bases, with 14 bases remaining between them. Germline V gene lookup returns CDR1 MNHEY and CDR2 SMNVEV (reference sequence). The CDR3 covers 13 residues. The CDR3 protein is CASRRTLDNEQYF. CDR3 in DNA: TGTGCCAGCAGGCGGACACTGGACAACGAGCAGTACTTC.

This clonotype has at least ten counts. The chain carries TRBV3-1 and TRBJ1-4; D call uncertain. Trimming shortened V by 8 bases and J by 1 base, and 11 bases separated the two germline ends. Germline V gives CDR1 LGHDT, CDR2 YNNKEL (reference sequence). The CDR3 is 14 amino acids. The CDR3 DNA reads as TGTGCCAGCCTAAGGGAGGGAACTAATGAAAAACTGTTTTTT. Translating gives CASLREGTNEKLFF.

The chain has TRBV18 and TRBJ2-6; D might be TRBD2 (5 bases). The CDR3 has 16 amino acids. V lost 3 bases and J 0 bases, leaving 9 bases between the germline ends. Germline V gives CDR1 KGHSH, CDR2 LQKENI. The CDR3 bases are TGTGCCAGCTCACCCCAGGAGGACTCTGGGGCCAACGTCCTGACTTTC. This gives the protein CASSPQEDSGANVLTF. The full variable domain, its missing parts supplied by reference TRBV18 and TRBJ2-6, is NAGVMQNPRHLVRRRGQEARLRCSPMKGHSHVYWYRQLPEEGLKFMVYLQKENIIDESGMPKERFSAEFPKEGPSILRIQQVVRGDSAAYFCASSPQEDSGANVLTFGAGSRLTVL.

This clonotype was seen more than once but under ten times. This rearrangement joins TRBV3-1 to TRBJ2-1, with D possibly TRBD2 on 5 matching bases. This CDR3 is 13 amino acids long. Germline loops: CDR1 LGHDT, CDR2 YNNKEL (reference sequence). The V gene lost 4 bases and the J gene lost 6 bases, with 10 bases spanning the gap. CDR3 sequence (DNA): TGTGCCAGCAGCCCGGGAAACGTCAATGAGCAGTTCTTC. It is translated as CASSPGNVNEQFF.

This clonotype was recorded at least ten times. The chain links TRBV20-1 to TRBJ2-5, with a weak D call TRBD2 (5 bases). The CDR3 extends over 14 amino acids. The germline V gene has CDR1 DFQATT and CDR2 SNEGSKA (reference sequence). Trimming took 5 bases from V and 1 from J, leaving 14 bases between them. The CDR3 loop reads CSAQSGTSQETQYF. CDR3 bases: TGCAGTGCTCAAAGCGGAACAAGCCAAGAGACCCAGTACTTC.

This clonotype was counted many times. J is TRBJ2-3 and V is TRBV11-2; TRBD1 is a possible D gene (5 bases). Trimming took 4 bases from V and 2 from J, leaving 10 bases between them. Germline V gene data show CDR1 as SGHAT and CDR2 as FQNNGV. This CDR3 contains 14 residues. As DNA, the CDR3 is TGTGCCAGCAGCTCTCAGGGATACACAGATACGCAGTATTTT. This encodes CASSSQGYTDTQYF.

This clonotype appeared many times. V gene TRBV13 combines with J gene TRBJ2-3, with D possibly called TRBD1 or TRBD2 (7 bases each). The V end was cut by 5 bases, the J end by 2 bases, with 17 bases between. In germline, CDR1 is PRHDT, CDR2 FYEKMQ (reference sequence). The CDR3 length is 16 residues. CDR3 nucleotide sequence: TGTGCCAGCAGCAGCCGGGGGGACAGCTACACAGATACGCAGTATTTT. Protein: CASSSRGDSYTDTQYF.

This clonotype has ten or more counts. The rearrangement uses TRBV20-1 and TRBJ2-7; D remains unclear. The CDR3 has 14 residues. Germline-derived CDR1 and CDR2 are DFQATT and SNEGSKA (reference sequence). Trimming removed 4 bases from V and 2 bases from J, with 15 bases in between. The CDR3 loop reads CSANRAESPYEQYF. The CDR3 coding sequence is TGCAGTGCTAATCGGGCGGAGTCCCCCTACGAGCAGTACTTC.

This clonotype was recorded many times. CDR3 in amino acids: CAWSVSSGRNTQYF. As DNA, the CDR3 is TGTGCCTGGAGTGTGTCTAGCGGGAGGAATACGCAGTATTTT. V usage is TRBV30 and J usage is TRBJ2-3, with TRBD2 identical over 11 bases. Germline loops: CDR1 GTSNPN, CDR2 SVGIG (reference sequence). This CDR3 comprises 14 residues. V lost 0 bases and J lost 7; bases outside the gene matches: 3. The whole variable domain, remainder taken from reference TRBV30 and TRBJ2-3, is SQTIHQWPATLVQPVGSPLSLECTVEGTSNPNLYWYRQAAGRGLQLLFYSVGIGQISSEVPQNLSASRPQDRQFILSSKKLLLSDSGFYLCAWSVSSGRNTQYFGPGTRLTVL.

As regards this clonotype: A read error may account for a junction end that differs from germline. This chain links TRBV7-7 with TRBJ2-2; D unresolved. This CDR3 contains 12 residues. The germline gives CDR1 SSHAT, CDR2 FNYEAQ (reference sequence). The CDR3: CASSPGPGELFF. Written as DNA, the CDR3 is TGTGCTAGCAGCCCCGGGCCCGGGGAGCTGTTTTTT.

This clonotype was seen more than once but under ten times. V is TRBV29-1 and J is TRBJ2-3; perhaps TRBD2 as D (6 bases). The CDR3 runs 12 residues. Germline V gene sequence: CDR1 SQVTM, CDR2 ANQGSEA. The germline V and J ends were trimmed by 8 bases and 6 bases, with 15 bases remaining between them. The CDR3 bases are TGCAGCCTCAGCGGTGGGGGGGATACGCAGTATTTT. As protein: CSLSGGGDTQYF.

The chain links TRBV6-5 to TRBJ2-6, with TRBD1 identical over 10 bases. CDR1 is MNHEY, CDR2 SVGAGI, per germline. The CDR3 sequence is 17 residues long. V lost 6 bases and J lost 0; bases outside the gene matches: 5. Written as DNA, the CDR3 is TGTGCCAGCAGCTACAGACAGGGGGCCTCTGGGGCCAACGTCCTGACTTTC. Translating it yields CASSYRQGASGANVLTF.